This TCR beta chain was captured in a study of T-cell reconstitution after alpha-beta-depleted transplantation in children. Findings and caveats of the study: At day 60, the high TCRbeta diversity found in some patients originated from recipient T cells and thymic progenitors that had survived. Alpha-beta T cells present about two months after transplant were reported to originate from several hundred expanded graft clones.

Using unique molecular identifiers, the investigators prepared the TCRbeta library. One entry per CDR3 protein, called by TCRdb with MiXCR from the PCR reads. Found here are hundreds of thousands of distinct CDR3 sequences, around 14% of them singletons; the top ten hold 0.79%. The V and J ends lost 6 bases and 12 bases respectively, with 27 bases between them. The germline CDR1 and CDR2 sequences are DFQATT and SNEGSKA (reference sequence). There are 15 residues in the CDR3. On this clonotype: What it binds is unknown.

This specimen was PBMCs, taken before TCRalphabeta/CD19-depleted stem cell transplant. This clonotype originated in a girl aged 2-10 years with congenital amegakaryocytic thrombocytopenia, due to receive a stem cell transplant. The V gene is TRBV20-1, the J gene TRBJ2-1; possibly TRBD2 for D (5 bases). CDR3 sequence: CSAAGRGEFMKRQFF. Here the CDR3 DNA reads TGCAGTGCCGCTGGCCGGGGAGAATTTATGAAAAGGCAGTTCTTC.